A selection of T cell receptor beta chains follows, all from one sample in a study of blood T cell repertoires in COVID-19. Only in-frame clones appear in the TCRdb table, and some are missing; sequencing was by immunoSEQ multiplex PCR. The sample contains about 100,000 clones, roughly 90% of which appear only once. The specimen sequenced was peripheral blood. These receptors were collected from a man aged 55 to 69 with acute or convalescent COVID-19. Each CDR3 is given with its conserved first and last residue. The D gene is left open where the match is weak. Size is stated for part of the rows, as once, few or many counts, or as a class when the clone is expanded.

d_gene,v_gene,abundance,j_gene,CDR3nt,CDR3aa
.,TRBV5-1,.,TRBJ2-5,TGCGCCAGCAGCTTGGATTCGCAGGGAGGATCGGAGACCCAGTACTTC,CASSLDSQGGSETQYF
.,TRBV7-9,.,TRBJ1-3,TGTGCCAGCAGCCCCTGGGGGGAGAACTCTGGAAACACCATATATTTT,CASSPWGENSGNTIYF
TRBD1,TRBV15,once,TRBJ2-5,TGTGCCACCAGCACACCGGGACAGGGAAGGGAGGAGACCCAGTACTTC,CATSTPGQGREETQYF
.,TRBV24-1,.,TRBJ1-2,TGTGCCACCAGTGATTCGGGGGGGTTTGGCTACACCTTC,CATSDSGGFGYTF
TRBD1,TRBV30,.,TRBJ1-2,TGTGCCTGGAGTGTACGTGAGACAGGGGACCTGGCTGGCTACACCTTC,CAWSVRETGDLAGYTF
TRBD1,TRBV27,.,TRBJ2-1,TGTGCCAGCAGGAGCCCGACAGGGGGCGGTGTCGATGAGCAGTTCTTC,CASRSPTGGGVDEQFF
.,TRBV5-1,.,TRBJ2-1,TGCGCCAGCAGCTTGGGGAGGGCGGGACCGTCCGGCAATGAGCAGTTCTTC,CASSLGRAGPSGNEQFF
TRBD1,TRBV2,.,TRBJ1-2,TGTGCCAGCATCGGACAGGGTAGCTTCTCTGGCTACACCTTC,CASIGQGSFSGYTF
.,TRBV19,.,TRBJ2-1,TGTGCCAGTAGTCCCTCCCTCGGGAGTCGGAATGAGCAGTTCTTC,CASSPSLGSRNEQFF
TRBD2,TRBV11-2,.,TRBJ2-5,TGTGCCAGCAGCTGGGCTAGCGGGGACCAAGAGACCCAGTACTTC,CASSWASGDQETQYF
TRBD1,TRBV3-1/TRBV3-2,.,TRBJ1-4,TGTGCCAGCAGCCGGCCCCAGACAGGGAGCGGGCAATTGAAAAAACTGTTTTTT,CASSRPQTGSGQLKKLFF
.,TRBV2,.,TRBJ2-7,TGTGCCAGCAGTGAGAGCCGAGGGGGGGGCGAGCAGTACTTC,CASSESRGGGEQYF
.,TRBV3-1/TRBV3-2,.,TRBJ1-2,TGTGCCAGCAGCGTCCGGGGCTATGGCTACACCTTC,CASSVRGYGYTF
TRBD1,TRBV25-1,once,TRBJ1-1,TGTGCCAGCAGTTCTTCAGACAGGGGCCTACCTTCCACTGAAGCTTTCTTT,CASSSSDRGLPSTEAFF
TRBD2,TRBV30,.,TRBJ2-7,TGTGCCTGGAATAGCGGGAGGGCCTCCTTTGGGGAGCAGTACTTC,CAWNSGRASFGEQYF
.,TRBV19,.,TRBJ1-1,TGTGCCAGTAGTATAGGGGGGGGCGTGACTGAAGCTTTCTTT,CASSIGGGVTEAFF
.,TRBV9,.,TRBJ1-1,TGTGCCAGCAGCGTTCAGGCGAACACTGAAGCTTTCTTT,CASSVQANTEAFF
TRBD1,TRBV2,.,TRBJ2-4,TGTGCCAGCCAGACAGGGGGTGACAAAAACATTCAGTACTTC,CASQTGGDKNIQYF
TRBD1,TRBV5-4,.,TRBJ2-4,TGTGCCAGCAGCCCTGGACAGGGGATAGCCAAAAACATTCAGTACTTC,CASSPGQGIAKNIQYF
.,TRBV10-2,.,TRBJ1-2,TGCGCCAGCAGTGAGCCTGGGAGGGGCTACACCTTC,CASSEPGRGYTF
.,TRBV18,.,TRBJ2-7,TGTGCCAGCTCACCCCTTCCGCCCATCCAGGGGAGAAACGAGCAGTACTTC,CASSPLPPIQGRNEQYF
.,TRBV5-1,.,TRBJ2-1,TGCGCCAGCAGCCCGGTGAGGGGGAGCTCCTACAATGAGCAGTTCTTC,CASSPVRGSSYNEQFF
.,TRBV7-2,.,TRBJ1-1,TGTGCCAGCAGCTTACTTGCAGGGATGAACACTGAAGCTTTCTTT,CASSLLAGMNTEAFF
TRBD1,TRBV5-1,.,TRBJ2-3,TGCGCCAGCAGCTTGGGGGACAGGGTTTTAACAGATACGCAGTATTTT,CASSLGDRVLTDTQYF
TRBD1,TRBV10-1,.,TRBJ2-1,TGCGCCAGCAGTGAGCGGGACAGGCCTGGCAATGAGCAGTTCTTC,CASSERDRPGNEQFF
.,TRBV3-1/TRBV3-2,.,TRBJ2-1,TGTGCCAGCAGCCCCAGGACATCCGATGAGCAGTTCTTC,CASSPRTSDEQFF
TRBD1,TRBV18,.,TRBJ2-1,TGTGCCAGCTCACCACCACAGGGACAGGGGGGACCTCCGGGTGAGCAGTTCTTC,CASSPPQGQGGPPGEQFF
.,TRBV6-5,.,TRBJ1-2,TGTGCCAGCAGTTCGCTCACTGGGGGCGGGTATGGCTACACCTTC,CASSSLTGGGYGYTF
.,TRBV6-5,.,TRBJ2-7,TGTGCCAGCAGCTCCAGGGTCTACGAGCAGTACTTC,CASSSRVYEQYF
.,TRBV27,.,TRBJ2-1,TGTGCCAGCAGTTTATCAGTGACTGCTATGGTTCATGAGCAGTTCTTC,CASSLSVTAMVHEQFF
.,TRBV6-5,.,TRBJ1-4,TGTGCCAGCAGCCCGGCCGGGACACCTAATGAAAAACTGTTTTTT,CASSPAGTPNEKLFF
.,TRBV5-1,.,TRBJ1-3,TGCGCCAGCAGCCCCAATAGGGAGCGAAGCTCTGGAAACACCATATATTTT,CASSPNRERSSGNTIYF
.,TRBV9,.,TRBJ1-2,TGTGCCAGCAGCGCCGGTTTGGAGGGAGCCTATGGCTACACCTTC,CASSAGLEGAYGYTF
.,TRBV7-9,.,TRBJ1-2,TGTGCCAGCAGCCAGGGGCAGATTGCCTATGGCTACACCTTC,CASSQGQIAYGYTF